The T cell receptor beta chain under discussion was sequenced for a study of blood T cell repertoires in COVID-19. Turning to the study itself: From the United States, Italy and Spain came samples of acute and convalescent COVID-19. The cDNA or gDNA used as material had been derived from T cells, B-cell-depleted T cells, or PBMCs.

Deletions cut 11 bases from V and 1 base from J, with 20 bases between. Germline-derived CDR1 and CDR2 are SGHTA and FQGNSA. This CDR3 comprises 15 residues. In the original workflow: Quantification of nucleated cells was approximated via reference gene primer amplification. The assay was immunoSEQ multiplex PCR, and TCRdb's table has in-frame clones only and misses some. V and J calls and clone size are given by that table; D and trimming were obtained from the DNA. The sample carries roughly 190,000 clones, roughly three quarters recorded once. The source material was peripheral blood. The chain carries TRBV7-2 and TRBJ1-1, with a tentative D call TRBD1 (6 bases). This sequence was found in a woman between 45 and 65 years old with active or convalescent COVID-19. This CDR3 reads CAATGGSKGNTEAFF. In nucleotides, the CDR3 is TGTGCCGCGACAGGTGGCAGCAAAGGGAACACTGAAGCTTTCTTT.